This TCR beta chain was identified during a study of CD8 T cells in Susac syndrome. Reverse transcription of roughly 0.45 to 1 ug RNA used random hexamers. TCRdb recomputed calls from the immunoSEQ multiplex PCR reads with MiXCR, one row per CDR3 protein. The repertoire has under 150,000 distinct CDR3 sequences, 65% to 90% of them found once; the top ten carry roughly 0.48%. The CDR3 is made up of 12 amino acids. Germline V gene data show CDR1 as SGHRS and CDR2 as YFSETQ. The ends were cut back, 4 bases at V and 6 bases at J, with 7 bases in the middle. The receptor was derived from a human donor with multiple sclerosis. The material sequenced was CD8+ T cells from PBMCs. J is TRBJ2-2 and V is TRBV5-1; TRBD2 might be the D (6 bases). Here the CDR3 DNA reads TGCGCCAGCAGCCGCGGGGCCGGGGAGCTGTTTTTT. Amino acids: CASSRGAGELFF.